These T cell receptor beta chains were read from a single sample in a study of blood T cell repertoires in COVID-19. TCRdb keeps only in-frame clones here, not all; method: immunoSEQ multiplex PCR. The sample lists approximately 140,000 clones, around 80% occurring once. Sequenced: peripheral blood. The receptors here all came from a man older than 75 with acute or convalescent COVID-19. The CDR3 runs from the conserved cysteine through the conserved F or W. The order of the fields is clone size, J gene, V gene, D gene, CDR3 protein, CDR3 DNA. A D gene is named only where the DNA matches it firmly. Size values are once, few and many counts, or a class for expanded clones, and some rows have none.

size: -
J: TRBJ1-4
V: TRBV28
D: -
CDR3: CSTGRGGARTNEKLFF
DNA: TGTTCAACGGGACGAGGAGGGGCGCGGACTAATGAAAAACTGTTTTTT

size: -
J: TRBJ2-3
V: TRBV9
D: TRBD2
CDR3: CASSPRVAGDTDTQYF
DNA: TGTGCCAGCAGCCCCCGGGTAGCGGGGGACACAGATACGCAGTATTTT

size: -
J: TRBJ1-6
V: TRBV9
D: -
CDR3: CASSVGQGNSPLHF
DNA: TGTGCCAGCAGCGTAGGGCAGGGAAATTCACCCCTCCACTTT

size: once
J: TRBJ2-2
V: TRBV11-2
D: -
CDR3: CASSRVNTGELFF
DNA: TGTGCCAGCAGCAGAGTAAACACCGGGGAGCTGTTTTTT

size: -
J: TRBJ2-3
V: TRBV4-1
D: TRBD2
CDR3: CASSQVGGGLDTQYF
DNA: TGCGCCAGCAGCCAAGTTGGCGGGGGGTTGGATACGCAGTATTTT

size: -
J: TRBJ1-3
V: TRBV5-1
D: TRBD1
CDR3: CASSLGPTGTGNTIYF
DNA: TGCGCCAGCAGCTTGGGCCCGACAGGGACTGGAAACACCATATATTTT

size: -
J: TRBJ2-1
V: TRBV4-3
D: TRBD2
CDR3: CASSQTSGGPPLDEQFF
DNA: TGCGCCAGCAGCCAGACTAGCGGGGGGCCCCCTCTGGATGAGCAGTTCTTC

size: -
J: TRBJ1-4
V: TRBV30
D: -
CDR3: CALGRGGDEKLFF
DNA: TGTGCCCTTGGAAGGGGGGGAGATGAAAAACTGTTTTTT

size: many
J: TRBJ1-5
V: TRBV7-2
D: TRBD1
CDR3: CASSSLQGWQPQHF
DNA: TGTGCCAGCAGCTCCTTACAGGGGTGGCAGCCCCAGCATTTT

size: -
J: TRBJ1-2
V: TRBV7-2
D: TRBD1
CDR3: CASSRGQGVRGYTF
DNA: TGTGCCAGCAGCAGGGGACAGGGGGTGCGGGGCTACACCTTC

size: -
J: TRBJ2-7
V: TRBV6-6
D: -
CDR3: CASRRTESSYEQYF
DNA: TGTGCCAGCAGGCGGACAGAAAGCTCCTACGAGCAGTACTTC

size: -
J: TRBJ2-1
V: TRBV7-3
D: TRBD2
CDR3: CASSLGLAGPNEQFF
DNA: TGTGCCAGCAGCTTGGGACTAGCGGGCCCCAATGAGCAGTTCTTC

size: -
J: TRBJ1-1
V: TRBV7-9
D: -
CDR3: CASSLRREGTEAFF
DNA: TGTGCCAGCAGCTTAAGAAGGGAGGGTACTGAAGCTTTCTTT

size: -
J: TRBJ2-7
V: TRBV6-6
D: TRBD1
CDR3: CASMGGDRTYEQYF
DNA: TGTGCCAGCATGGGTGGGGACAGAACTTACGAGCAGTACTTC

size: -
J: TRBJ1-6
V: TRBV7-8
D: TRBD1
CDR3: CASSSRQGNSPLHF
DNA: TGTGCCAGCAGCTCGCGACAGGGAAACTCACCCCTCCACTTT

size: -
J: TRBJ2-7
V: TRBV7-2
D: -
CDR3: CASSPGSGVGEQYF
DNA: TGTGCCAGCAGCCCGGGGTCGGGCGTGGGTGAGCAGTACTTC

size: -
J: TRBJ1-2
V: TRBV25-1
D: TRBD1
CDR3: CASSELDREDYGYTF
DNA: TGTGCCAGCAGTGAGTTGGACAGGGAAGACTATGGCTACACCTTC

size: few
J: TRBJ1-2
V: TRBV18
D: -
CDR3: CASSQTDGGKDGYTF
DNA: TGTGCCAGCTCACAAACGGACGGGGGTAAGGATGGCTACACCTTC

size: -
J: TRBJ1-5
V: TRBV2
D: -
CDR3: CASSKQASGNQPQHF
DNA: TGTGCCAGCAGTAAACAGGCGTCGGGCAATCAGCCCCAGCATTTT

size: once
J: TRBJ1-4
V: TRBV2
D: TRBD1
CDR3: CASRERDRANEKLFF
DNA: TGTGCCAGCAGGGAAAGGGACAGGGCTAATGAAAAACTGTTTTTT

size: -
J: TRBJ1-5
V: TRBV7-2
D: TRBD1
CDR3: CASSLDRVGNQPQHF
DNA: TGTGCCAGCAGCTTGGACAGGGTAGGAAATCAGCCCCAGCATTTT

size: -
J: TRBJ2-3
V: TRBV15
D: -
CDR3: CATSRGADTQYF
DNA: TGTGCCACCAGCAGAGGGGCGGATACGCAGTATTTT

size: -
J: TRBJ2-1
V: TRBV11-3
D: -
CDR3: CASSYGDYNEQFF
DNA: TGTGCCAGCAGCTATGGAGACTACAATGAGCAGTTCTTC

size: -
J: TRBJ1-1
V: TRBV4-2
D: TRBD1
CDR3: CASSQASGQGYPEAFF
DNA: TGTGCCAGCAGCCAAGCATCCGGACAGGGGTACCCTGAAGCTTTCTTT

size: -
J: TRBJ2-1
V: TRBV7-2
D: TRBD2
CDR3: CASSRTGGGEQFF
DNA: TGTGCCAGCAGCCGTACGGGGGGAGGGGAGCAGTTCTTC

size: -
J: TRBJ1-1
V: TRBV7-3
D: -
CDR3: CASSGGEGTEAFF
DNA: TGTGCCAGCAGCGGGGGCGAAGGGACTGAAGCTTTCTTT

size: -
J: TRBJ2-7
V: TRBV19
D: -
CDR3: CASGLDYEQYF
DNA: TGTGCCAGTGGCCTAGACTACGAGCAGTACTTC